What follows are 12 T cell receptor beta chains derived from one specimen sequenced in a study of cytomegalovirus exposure and HLA in healthy donors. Vbeta (60) and Jbeta (13) primers were used in the PCR. The method was immunoSEQ multiplex PCR; TCRdb's version includes in-frame clones alone and lacks a portion of them. Among roughly 100,000 clones listed, 10% were seen once. The specimen sequenced was PBMCs. These receptor sequences come from a man in his forties or fifties in good health and CMV-seropositive.

This rearrangement joins TRBV7-9 to TRBJ2-2; 10 bases agree with TRBD2. The trim removed 7 bases at V and 7 bases at J, leaving 15 bases unmatched. The CDR3 length is 17 residues. CDR1 and CDR2 from the germline V gene are SEHNR and FQNEAQ (reference sequence). Here the CDR3 reads CASILLSSGSGVGELFF. In DNA form, the CDR3 reads TGTGCCAGCATCCTGCTGTCTAGCGGGAGCGGGGTCGGGGAGCTGTTTTTT.

The V gene is TRBV7-9, the J gene TRBJ2-1; 15 bases agree with TRBD2. CDR3 length: 15 amino acids. CDR1 is SEHNR, CDR2 FQNEAQ, per germline (reference sequence). Germline trimming cut 4 bases from V and 9 bases from J; bases unmatched to any gene: 4. CDR3 residues: CASSSGLAGGFEQFF. CDR3 DNA: TGTGCCAGCAGCTCGGGACTAGCGGGAGGCTTTGAGCAGTTCTTC.

This clone was observed a few times. The DNA of the CDR3 is TGTGCCAGCAGCCCGGAGGTAGTATTGAACACTGAAGCTTTCTTT. Translating it yields CASSPEVVLNTEAFF. The rearrangement joins TRBV5-4 to TRBJ1-1, with D uncertain. The germline V gene has CDR1 SGHNT and CDR2 YYREEE (reference sequence). Deletions cut 4 bases from V and 0 bases from J, with 13 bases between. CDR3 length equals 15 residues.

The V gene is TRBV5-1, the J gene TRBJ2-7, with unresolved D. The CDR3 is 14 amino acids. Germline V CDR1 and CDR2: SGHRS, YFSETQ. V lost 5 bases to trimming and J lost 2 bases, with 14 bases between them. This CDR3 is CASSRLSPAYEQYF. DNA for the CDR3: TGCGCCAGCAGTCGACTCTCCCCGGCCTACGAGCAGTACTTC.

This clone has a handful of counts. The V gene is TRBV19, the J gene TRBJ2-2, with D unresolved. Germline CDR1 is LNHDA and CDR2 is SQIVND (reference sequence). The CDR3 extends over 12 amino acids. Trimming shortened V by 3 bases and J by 7 bases, and 6 bases separated the two germline ends. CDR3 in DNA: TGTGCCAGTAGTATGGCATTCGGGGAGCTGTTTTTT. Residues: CASSMAFGELFF. The full variable domain, in which reference TRBV19 and TRBJ2-2 provide the parts outside the CDR3, is DGGITQSPKYLFRKEGQNVTLSCEQNLNHDAMYWYRQDPGQGLRLIYYSQIVNDFQKGDIAEGYSVSREKKESFPLTVTSAQKNPTAFYLCASSMAFGELFFGEGSRLTVL.

This clone was recorded a few times. The chain uses TRBV5-8 and TRBJ2-2; 8 nucleotides agree with TRBD2. The germline V gene has CDR1 SGHTS and CDR2 YDEGEE. The CDR3 is made up of 17 amino acids. Trimming took 2 bases from V and 2 from J; bases not matched to a gene: 8. CDR3 sequence reads: CASSFRTSRGNTGELFF. CDR3 bases: TGTGCCAGCAGCTTCCGGACTAGCCGGGGTAACACCGGGGAGCTGTTTTTT.

This sequence joins TRBV28 and TRBJ2-1; TRBD2 aligns across 8 bases. Germline V gene lookup returns CDR1 MDHEN and CDR2 SYDVKM. This CDR3 region has 15 residues. V shed 2 bases, J shed 5 bases, and the junction held 5 bases outside the gene matches. The CDR3 reads CASSLVGRDNNEQFF. The CDR3 DNA follows: TGTGCCAGCAGTTTAGTCGGGAGGGACAACAATGAGCAGTTCTTC.

This clone was detected a few times. V usage is TRBV5-6 and J usage is TRBJ1-5; maybe TRBD1 (5 bases). Per germline, CDR1 SGHDT and CDR2 YYEEEE. The V and J ends lost 4 bases and 0 bases respectively, with 8 bases between them. The CDR3 length is 14 residues. CDR3 amino acids: CASSPGISNQPQHF. CDR3 DNA: TGTGCCAGCAGCCCAGGGATTAGCAATCAGCCCCAGCATTTT.

This chain links TRBV11-2 with TRBJ2-3, with a possible D match to TRBD2 (5 bases). Deletions cut 1 base from V and 1 base from J, with 6 bases between. There are 14 residues in the CDR3. Germline CDR1 is SGHAT and CDR2 is FQNNGV. CDR3: CASSLGGGTDTQYF. The CDR3 DNA reads TGTGCCAGCAGCTTAGGGGGAGGCACAGATACGCAGTATTTT. The whole variable domain, filled in from reference TRBV11-2 and TRBJ2-3, reads EAGVAQSPRYKIIEKRQSVAFWCNPISGHATLYWYQQILGQGPKLLIQFQNNGVVDDSQLPKDRFSAERLKGVDSTLKIQPAKLEDSAVYLCASSLGGGTDTQYFGPGTRLTVL.

The rearrangement uses TRBV5-6 and TRBJ1-4; 7 bases match TRBD1. The CDR3 has 15 amino acids. V was pared by 5 bases and J by 5 bases, with 9 bases of the junction left unmatched. Germline V CDR1 and CDR2: SGHDT, YYEEEE. CDR3 bases: TGTGCCAGCAGTCTGCTCAGGGGGACAAATGAAAAACTGTTTTTT. Translated, it gives CASSLLRGTNEKLFF.

V is TRBV11-1 and J is TRBJ1-2, with no clear D. The V gene lost 2 bases and the J gene lost 6 bases, with 16 bases spanning the gap. The CDR3 consists of 15 residues. Germline CDR1 SGHAT, CDR2 FQDESV (reference sequence). The CDR3 protein is CASSLFMSGNDGYTF. CDR3 nucleotide sequence: TGTGCCAGCAGCTTATTCATGTCCGGGAATGATGGCTACACCTTC.

There are a few counts of this clone. The rearrangement joins TRBV15 to TRBJ2-2; perhaps TRBD1 as D (6 bases). Deletions cut 0 bases from V and 5 bases from J, with 10 bases between. CDR1 is LNHNV and CDR2 is YYDKDF in the germline V gene (reference sequence). The CDR3 totals 15 residues. The CDR3 region is CATSRDRGETGELFF. As DNA, the CDR3 is TGTGCCACCAGCAGAGACAGGGGAGAAACCGGGGAGCTGTTTTTT.